This passage covers 24 T cell receptor beta chains from one sample sequenced in a study of CD8+CD57+ T cells in acquired aplastic anemia. The authors sequenced patients whose flow cytometry had shown CD8+CD57+ cell expansion. Investigators profiled TCR beta VDJ and CDR3 from genomic DNA template. TCRdb recomputed calls from the reads with MiXCR, one row per CDR3 protein. The sample has under 200,000 distinct CDR3 sequences; 47% are singletons. Sequencing was performed on sorted CD4+, CD8+, or CD8+CD57+ T cells (not recorded which) from PBMCs. These receptors were obtained from a human donor with aplastic anemia.

Many counts were recorded for this clonotype. The chain is built from TRBV20-1 and TRBJ1-5; tentatively, D is TRBD1 (5 bases). The CDR3 has 14 residues. The V gene's germline CDR1 is DFQATT and CDR2 SNEGSKA (reference sequence). V lost 3 bases to trimming and J lost 4 bases, with 13 bases between them. CDR3 residues: CSASRRDPNQPQHF. CDR3 in DNA: TGCAGTGCTAGTCGTAGGGACCCAAATCAGCCCCAGCATTTT.

This clonotype has a count of ten or more. The chain has TRBV12-3 or TRBV12-4 and TRBJ2-1; 11 nucleotides align to TRBD2. The trim removed 7 bases at V and 8 bases at J, leaving 10 bases unmatched. This CDR3 region has 15 residues. Here the CDR3 DNA reads TGTGCCAGCATTCATAGCGGGAGGGCCGACCATGAGCAGTTCTTC. Amino acids: CASIHSGRADHEQFF.

The table lists this clonotype with many counts. The chain links TRBV10-3 to TRBJ2-3; 7 bases fit TRBD2. V was clipped by 10 bases and J by 3 bases; unmatched bases: 19. The CDR3 length is 17 residues. The V gene's germline CDR1 is ENHRY and CDR2 SYGVKD. The CDR3 loop is CATNVVGGPRGTDTQYF. Written as DNA, the CDR3 is TGTGCCACCAACGTAGTGGGAGGGCCGAGGGGTACAGATACGCAGTATTTT.

Regarding this clonotype: One base away lies a much larger clone, so this may be a sequencing read error. The chain is built from TRBV6-1 and TRBJ1-1, with unresolved D. V gave up 6 bases and J gave up 0 bases, with 5 bases separating them. Germline V gives CDR1 MNHNS, CDR2 SASEGT. This CDR3 contains 12 residues. DNA for the CDR3: TGTGCCAGCAGGGGCCTGAACACTGAAGCTTTCTTT. It codes for CASRGLNTEAFF.

A single count supports this clonotype. V is TRBV5-1 and J is TRBJ2-1; D gene ambiguous. CDR1 SGHRS and CDR2 YFSETQ come from the germline V gene. V lost 0 bases and J lost 1, with 8 bases in between. The CDR3 sequence is 15 residues long. CDR3 in amino acids: CASSLVVGSYNEQFF. DNA of the CDR3: TGCGCCAGCAGCTTGGTCGTGGGATCCTACAATGAGCAGTTCTTC.

This clonotype has ten or more counts. The rearrangement links TRBV6-6 to TRBJ1-1, with 7 bases matching TRBD1. V lost 2 bases, J lost 5 bases, and 8 bases stayed unmatched. The CDR3 extends over 15 amino acids. Germline-derived CDR1 and CDR2 are MNHNY and SVGAGI (reference sequence). The CDR3 region is CASSYPRQGPTEAFF. The CDR3 nucleotides read TGTGCCAGCAGTTACCCGAGACAGGGACCAACTGAAGCTTTCTTT.

The gene calls are TRBV28 and TRBJ2-6, with 8 positions matching TRBD1. Germline trimming cut 5 bases from V and 12 bases from J; bases unmatched to any gene: 12. Germline-derived CDR1 and CDR2 are MDHEN and SYDVKM. The CDR3 is made up of 15 amino acids. As DNA, the CDR3 is TGTGCCAGCAGTAACAGACAGGGGCCCTCCGCCGTCCTGACTTTC. Its translation: CASSNRQGPSAVLTF.

The chain has TRBV2 and TRBJ2-7, with 7 positions matching TRBD1. V shed 8 bases, J shed 3 bases, and the junction held 16 bases outside the gene matches. This CDR3 region has 16 residues. CDR1 is SNHLY, CDR2 FYNNEI, per germline. The CDR3 nucleotides are TGTGCCAGCTCATCACTTCACAGGGGAACTTTCTACGAGCAGTACTTC. It translates to CASSSLHRGTFYEQYF. Using reference TRBV2 and TRBJ2-7 for the parts outside the CDR3, the full variable domain is EPEVTQTPSHQVTQMGQEVILRCVPISNHLYFYWYRQILGQKVEFLVSFYNNEISEKSEIFDDQFSVERPDGSNFTLKIRSTKLEDSAMYFCASSSLHRGTFYEQYFGPGTRLTVT.

The chain employs TRBV9 and TRBJ2-2; D uncertain. Germline CDR1 reads SGDLS; CDR2 reads YYNGEE. The CDR3 contains 12 residues. Between the trimmed V and J ends, which lost 3 bases and 9 bases, there was a span of 9 bases. The CDR3 sequence: CASSALPRELFF. The CDR3 DNA reads TGTGCCAGCAGCGCCCTCCCCAGGGAGCTGTTTTTT. The whole variable domain, remainder taken from reference TRBV9 and TRBJ2-2, is DSGVTQTPKHLITATGQRVTLRCSPRSGDLSVYWYQQSLDQGLQFLIQYYNGEERAKGNILERFSAQQFPDLHSELNLSSLELGDSALYFCASSALPRELFFGEGSRLTVL.

This chain links TRBV20-1 with TRBJ2-7; 11 positions match TRBD1. The V and J ends lost 0 bases and 4 bases, in that order; junction bases with no gene match: 14. Germline V gene sequence: CDR1 DFQATT, CDR2 SNEGSKA (reference sequence). CDR3 length: 18 residues. For the CDR3, the DNA is TGCAGTGCTAGAGATCTAGGGACAGGGGGTAAGATCGAGTACGAGCAGTACTTC. Translated, it gives CSARDLGTGGKIEYEQYF.

For the CDR3, the DNA is TGTGCCACCAGCAGGGGTTTAGGTGGGAGGGCCGGTTACGAGCAGTACTTC. Translating it yields CATSRGLGGRAGYEQYF. V is TRBV15 and J is TRBJ2-7; 7 bases agree with TRBD2. From germline, CDR1 is LNHNV and CDR2 YYDKDF (reference sequence). V shed 3 bases, J shed 4 bases, and the junction held 15 bases outside the gene matches. This CDR3 is 17 amino acids long.

This clonotype was seen only once. This chain joins TRBV20-1 and TRBJ2-6; D not certain. With 1 base removed from V and 0 bases from J, the gap between germline ends came to 7 bases. The CDR3 has 15 amino acids. Germline CDR1 reads DFQATT; CDR2 reads SNEGSKA (reference sequence). The CDR3 nucleotides are TGCAGTGCTAGAGCCTACCACTCTGGGGCCAACGTCCTGACTTTC. It translates to CSARAYHSGANVLTF.

This clonotype has ten or more counts. The J gene is TRBJ1-1, the V gene TRBV6-1; a weak D match, TRBD1 (6 bases). V lost 6 bases and J 4 bases, leaving 15 bases between the germline ends. The CDR3 runs 14 residues. The V gene's germline CDR1 is MNHNS and CDR2 SASEGT. CDR3 nucleotide sequence: TGTGCCAGCAGCCCGGGGGCGGGCATCACTGAAGCTTTCTTT. Translation: CASSPGAGITEAFF.

This chain connects TRBV20-1 to TRBJ2-1, with 7 nucleotides matching TRBD2. CDR1 is DFQATT, CDR2 SNEGSKA, per germline (reference sequence). V shed 1 base, J shed 9 bases, and the junction held 6 bases outside the gene matches. This CDR3 region has 13 residues. The CDR3 bases are TGCAGTGCTAGAGGGGCGGGGGACGTTGAGCAGTTCTTC. It codes for CSARGAGDVEQFF.

The chain joins TRBV24-1 to TRBJ2-1; maybe TRBD1 (6 bases). Per the germline V gene, CDR1 is KGHDR and CDR2 is SFDVKD. The germline V and J ends were trimmed by 0 bases and 7 bases, with 9 bases remaining between them. This CDR3 has 14 amino acids. The CDR3 nucleotides read TGTGCCACCAGTGATTTGAGGGGGTCGAATGAGCAGTTCTTC. This gives the protein CATSDLRGSNEQFF.

The chain links TRBV4-3 to TRBJ2-7; TRBD1 matches 7 bases. CDR3 length: 16 residues. Germline lookup yields CDR1 LGHNA and CDR2 YSLEER. V was pared by 0 bases and J by 4 bases, with 9 bases of the junction left unmatched. CDR3 nucleotides: TGCGCCAGCAGCCAAGATTGGGCAGGGGGAGAGTACGAGCAGTACTTC. Encoded protein: CASSQDWAGGEYEQYF.

The chain has TRBV5-1 and TRBJ1-1, with D perhaps TRBD1 (5 bases). The V gene lost 0 bases and the J gene lost 4 bases, with 19 bases spanning the gap. Germline V lookup: CDR1 SGHRS, CDR2 YFSETQ. The length of the CDR3 is 17 residues. The CDR3 nucleotides read TGCGCCAGCAGCTTGGCCGAGGGGTACAGACGCCCCACTGAAGCTTTCTTT. This sequence encodes CASSLAEGYRRPTEAFF. Using reference TRBV5-1 and TRBJ1-1 for the parts outside the CDR3, the full variable domain is KAGVTQTPRYLIKTRGQQVTLSCSPISGHRSVSWYQQTPGQGLQFLFEYFSETQRNKGNFPGRFSGRQFSNSRSEMNVSTLELGDSALYLCASSLAEGYRRPTEAFFGQGTRLTVV.

The chain employs TRBV2 and TRBJ2-7, with D hard to call. Germline lookup yields CDR1 SNHLY and CDR2 FYNNEI. The CDR3 runs 15 residues. Trimming cost V 3 bases and J 4 bases, with 16 bases left between them. CDR3 nucleotides: TGTGCCAGCAGTGACGCGGTGGGTGGCAGGTACGAGCAGTACTTC. This translates into CASSDAVGGRYEQYF.

As for this clonotype: A read error is possible here, since a much larger clone lies one base away. V is TRBV12-3 or TRBV12-4 and J is TRBJ1-2; D gene uncertain. V lost 5 bases to trimming and J lost 8 bases, with 21 bases between them. This CDR3 comprises 15 residues. In DNA, the CDR3 is TGTGCCAGCAGTCTCATAACCAGGATTTCCTTGGGCTACACCTTC. It translates to CASSLITRISLGYTF.

There are many counts of this clonotype. The chain carries TRBV15 and TRBJ1-5; tentatively, D is TRBD1 (5 bases). V lost 5 bases, J lost 3 bases, and 14 bases lay in between. This CDR3 contains 15 residues. CDR1 LNHNV and CDR2 YYDKDF come from the germline V gene (reference sequence). Here the CDR3 DNA reads TGTGCCACCAGCCGCGAACCGGGACCCAATCAGCCCCAGCATTTT. Translated: CATSREPGPNQPQHF.

This clonotype was counted ten times or more. The gene calls are TRBV5-1 and TRBJ1-4; D is unclear. The CDR3 loop spans 15 amino acids. The germline gives CDR1 SGHRS, CDR2 YFSETQ. V gave up 6 bases and J gave up 3 bases, with 15 bases separating them. The CDR3 is CASTLNGLANEKLFF. The CDR3 bases are TGCGCCAGCACCCTAAACGGTTTAGCTAATGAAAAACTGTTTTTT.

This clonotype has ten or more counts. The V and J genes are TRBV9 and TRBJ2-3, with D perhaps given as TRBD1 or TRBD2 (5 bases each). CDR3 length: 13 amino acids. The V gene lost 3 bases and the J gene lost 8 bases, with 13 bases spanning the gap. Germline CDR1 reads SGDLS; CDR2 reads YYNGEE. The CDR3, as DNA: TGTGCCAGCAGCGCTGCCAACGGGGCTACGCAGTATTTT. Encoded protein: CASSAANGATQYF.

This chain uses TRBV11-2 with TRBJ1-1; no definite D call. In germline, CDR1 is SGHAT, CDR2 FQNNGV. This CDR3 spans 13 amino acids. V gave up 0 bases and J gave up 8 bases, with 10 bases separating them. The CDR3 coding sequence is TGTGCCAGCAGCTTAGAACCGGGCTGGGAAGCTTTCTTT. This gives the protein CASSLEPGWEAFF.

This clonotype has at least ten counts. This rearrangement joins TRBV24-1 to TRBJ1-5; TRBD1 matches 7 bases. Germline lookup yields CDR1 KGHDR and CDR2 SFDVKD. V trimming: 3 bases; J trimming: 2 bases; junction bases outside the gene matches: 9. CDR3 length equals 17 residues. Written as DNA, the CDR3 is TGTGCCACCAGTGATCGACCCAGGGGGAGCGGCAATCAGCCCCAGCATTTT. Translation gives CATSDRPRGSGNQPQHF.